The present TCR beta chain was sequenced within a study of T-cell reconstitution after alpha-beta-depleted transplantation in children. For TCRbeta, the library was prepared with unique molecular identifiers. A single record per CDR3 protein comes from TCRdb applying MiXCR to the PCR reads. In the table there are around 190,000 distinct CDR3 sequences, 5.5% to 7% of which are singletons. Trimming at V came to 1 base and at J to 5 bases, leaving 1 base not matched to a gene. The germline V gene encodes CDR1 SGHKS and CDR2 YYEKEE (reference sequence). The CDR3 has 14 residues. This clonotype was counted at least ten times.

This chain links TRBV5-5 with TRBJ2-7; 12 bases match TRBD2. The sample here was PBMCs, taken before TCRalphabeta/CD19-depleted stem cell transplant. The sequence derives from a boy younger than 10 with acute lymphoblastic leukemia, due to receive a stem cell transplant. CDR3 nucleotides: TGTGCCAGCAGCTTGCGACTAGCGGGGGACGAGCAGTACTTC. This translates into CASSLRLAGDEQYF.